These 25 T cell receptor beta chains came from one sample sequenced in a study of shared clonotypes between healthy human individuals. Some clones are missing from TCRdb's copy, which holds only in-frame ones; the method was immunoSEQ multiplex PCR. The sample lists about 2.1 million clones; 93% were seen once. Naive CD8 isolation took CD45RO-negative cells positively selected for CCR7 and excluded terminally differentiated effector memory CD45RA+ cells. The material sequenced was naive CD8+ T cells from PBMCs. The receptors shown here come from a man younger than 35 in good health. Some clones in this sample may be carry-over from other donors' samples.

The chain recombines TRBV6-5 with TRBJ2-1, with D maybe TRBD1 (5 bases). The CDR3 is 15 amino acids. Germline V gene data show CDR1 as MNHEY and CDR2 as SVGAGI. Trimming cost V 2 bases and J 7 bases, with 15 bases left between them. CDR3 in DNA: TGTGCCAGCAGTTACGGTCTGGGTCAGGGTAATGAGCAGTTCTTC. This codes for CASSYGLGQGNEQFF.

The V call is TRBV10-3, the J call TRBJ2-5; 11 bases fit TRBD1. The CDR3 extends over 14 amino acids. In germline, CDR1 is ENHRY, CDR2 SYGVKD. Losses at the gene ends were 6 bases for V and 5 bases for J; bases not matched to a gene: 5. The CDR3 reads CAISSDRGHETQYF. CDR3 coding DNA: TGTGCCATCAGCTCGGACAGGGGGCACGAGACCCAGTACTTC.

This clone was seen once. The V call is TRBV18, the J call TRBJ2-5; TRBD2 matches 14 bases. Per germline, CDR1 KGHSH and CDR2 LQKENI. CDR3 size: 15 residues. After removal of 3 bases from V and 3 bases from J, the junction contained 0 bases not matched to a gene. The CDR3 protein is CASSPTSGREETQYF. DNA for the CDR3: TGTGCCAGCTCACCGACTAGCGGGAGGGAAGAGACCCAGTACTTC.

CDR3 nucleotide sequence: TGTGCCAGCAGCTCCAGGGCTCTCCCTGAAGCTTTCTTT. This sequence encodes CASSSRALPEAFF. This rearrangement joins TRBV7-9 to TRBJ1-1; D may be TRBD1 (5 bases). CDR3 length: 13 amino acids. Trimming took 4 bases from V and 6 from J, leaving 12 bases between them. Germline CDR1 is SEHNR and CDR2 is FQNEAQ (reference sequence).

This clone appeared a single time. This rearrangement joins TRBV6-6 to TRBJ1-5, with TRBD1 matching over 7 bases. V was clipped by 2 bases and J by 7 bases; unmatched bases: 5. This CDR3 spans 14 amino acids. CDR1 MNHNY and CDR2 SVGAGI come from the germline V gene (reference sequence). CDR3 sequence: CASSYEGAHQPQHF. The CDR3 DNA follows: TGTGCCAGCAGTTACGAGGGGGCACACCAGCCCCAGCATTTT.

This chain joins TRBV5-1 and TRBJ2-3, with 9 bases matching TRBD2. Per germline, CDR1 SGHRS and CDR2 YFSETQ. CDR3 size: 17 residues. The trim removed 0 bases at V and 2 bases at J, leaving 7 bases unmatched. The CDR3: CASSLAVVAGDTDTQYF. As DNA, the CDR3 is TGCGCCAGCAGCTTGGCCGTAGTAGCGGGGGACACAGATACGCAGTATTTT.

The CDR3 loop reads CASPLESGDNQPQHF. CDR3 sequence (DNA): TGTGCCAGCCCCCTCGAGAGTGGGGACAATCAGCCCCAGCATTTT. The chain joins TRBV27 to TRBJ1-5; D not certain. V was pared by 8 bases and J by 3 bases, with 17 bases between. CDR3 size: 15 residues. CDR1 and CDR2 from the germline V gene are MNHEY and SMNVEV (reference sequence).

This sequence joins TRBV29-1 and TRBJ1-4; 10 nucleotides agree with TRBD1. CDR1 SQVTM and CDR2 ANQGSEA come from the germline V gene. CDR3 length: 13 amino acids. The J segment lost 10 bases and the V segment lost 7 bases, leaving 9 bases of the junction unmatched. CDR3 amino acids: CSGVGTGEGKLFF. The CDR3 DNA reads TGCAGCGGCGTCGGGACAGGGGAGGGAAAACTGTTTTTT.

The genes are TRBV28 and TRBJ2-5; 15 bases agree with TRBD2. The germline V gene encodes CDR1 MDHEN and CDR2 SYDVKM. This CDR3 has 16 amino acids. Trimming took 6 bases from V and 4 from J; bases not matched to a gene: 6. CDR3 bases: TGTGCCAGCAGCCATAGGACTAGCGGGAGGGGAGAGACCCAGTACTTC. This sequence encodes CASSHRTSGRGETQYF.

The chain couples TRBV6-5 to TRBJ1-3; D unresolved. V lost 4 bases and J lost 7, with 14 bases in between. In germline, CDR1 is MNHEY, CDR2 SVGAGI. The CDR3 totals 14 residues. This CDR3 reads CASSSLISRNTIYF. In DNA form, the CDR3 reads TGTGCCAGCAGTTCCCTAATCTCGAGGAACACCATATATTTT.

In this sample, this clone turned up a few times. The rearrangement links TRBV7-9 to TRBJ2-1; D not resolved. Germline V gives CDR1 SEHNR, CDR2 FQNEAQ (reference sequence). CDR3 length: 12 amino acids. V gave up 10 bases and J gave up 10 bases, with 17 bases separating them. The CDR3: CATERPLREQFF. DNA of the CDR3: TGTGCCACCGAGCGACCTCTGAGGGAGCAGTTCTTC.

Note on this clone: Other nucleotide sequences from this sample produce the same CDR3. The V gene is TRBV6-1, the J gene TRBJ1-1, with 8 bases identical to TRBD1. Germline-derived CDR1 and CDR2 are MNHNS and SASEGT. Germline trimming cut 2 bases from V and 2 bases from J; bases unmatched to any gene: 1. The CDR3 spans 14 residues. CDR3 sequence reads: CASSESGGNTEAFF. The CDR3 region has the DNA TGTGCCAGCAGTGAATCAGGGGGCAACACTGAAGCTTTCTTT.

The rearrangement joins TRBV27 to TRBJ1-1; D gene unclear. The CDR3 runs 14 residues. Trimming took 0 bases from V and 4 from J, leaving 9 bases between them. The germline V gene encodes CDR1 MNHEY and CDR2 SMNVEV (reference sequence). In DNA, the CDR3 is TGTGCCAGCAGTTTATCGATTTGGAGCACTGAAGCTTTCTTT. Its translation: CASSLSIWSTEAFF.

The genes are TRBV29-1 and TRBJ2-7, with D tentatively TRBD1 or TRBD2 (6 bases each). The ends were cut back, 5 bases at V and 2 bases at J, with 16 bases in the middle. The CDR3 extends over 14 amino acids. Germline-derived CDR1 and CDR2 are SQVTM and ANQGSEA. The DNA for the CDR3 is TGCAGCGTTATCGGGTCGGGGGCCGCCTACGAGCAGTACTTC. It yields the protein CSVIGSGAAYEQYF.

This rearrangement joins TRBV19 to TRBJ2-7; TRBD1 aligns across 8 bases. The germline gives CDR1 LNHDA, CDR2 SQIVND (reference sequence). V was pared by 5 bases and J by 4 bases, with 7 bases of the junction left unmatched. The CDR3 has 14 residues. The CDR3, as DNA: TGTGCCAGTAGTGCCGGGACAGGTATTTACGAGCAGTACTTC. This sequence encodes CASSAGTGIYEQYF.

The J gene is TRBJ2-1, the V gene TRBV5-6; D not certain. The length of the CDR3 is 13 residues. Germline V lookup: CDR1 SGHDT, CDR2 YYEEEE. The V and J ends lost 2 bases and 6 bases respectively, with 9 bases between them. CDR3: CASSLEVGNEQFF. The DNA of the CDR3 is TGTGCCAGCAGCTTAGAGGTGGGCAATGAGCAGTTCTTC.

The V call is TRBV28, the J call TRBJ2-6, with D unclear. Germline V CDR1 and CDR2: MDHEN, SYDVKM. Trimming shortened V by 4 bases and J by 0 bases, and 16 bases separated the two germline ends. The CDR3 is 18 residues long. The CDR3 is CASSYPAHFPSGANVLTF. The CDR3 nucleotides read TGTGCCAGCAGTTACCCGGCCCACTTCCCCTCTGGGGCCAACGTCCTGACTTTC. Looking up the rest from reference TRBV28 and TRBJ2-6 gives the full variable domain: DVKVTQSSRYLVKRTGEKVFLECVQDMDHENMFWYRQDPGLGLRLIYFSYDVKMKEKGDIPEGYSVSREKKERFSLILESASTNQTSMYLCASSYPAHFPSGANVLTFGAGSRLTVL.

V usage is TRBV7-9 and J usage is TRBJ1-1, with D unclear. Germline-derived CDR1 and CDR2 are SEHNR and FQNEAQ (reference sequence). V gave up 5 bases and J gave up 7 bases, with 14 bases separating them. The CDR3 sequence is 13 residues long. The CDR3 reads CASSPPTEVEAFF. CDR3 DNA: TGTGCCAGCAGCCCGCCGACTGAAGTTGAAGCTTTCTTT.

J is TRBJ2-3 and V is TRBV5-6; the match to TRBD2 covers 7 bases. The CDR3 loop spans 17 amino acids. V lost 3 bases and J lost 1; bases outside the gene matches: 11. The germline V gene encodes CDR1 SGHDT and CDR2 YYEEEE. The CDR3 bases are TGTGCCAGCAGCTCTCACGGCGGGGGTACCGGCACAGATACGCAGTATTTT. This translates into CASSSHGGGTGTDTQYF.

The CDR3 DNA reads TGTGCCAGCAGTCCGCGGTTGAGGGACAGCCAAGAGACCCAGTACTTC. Amino acids: CASSPRLRDSQETQYF. The V call is TRBV27, the J call TRBJ2-5; 7 nucleotides line up with TRBD1. Germline V lookup: CDR1 MNHEY, CDR2 SMNVEV (reference sequence). V shed 5 bases and J 1 base; nucleotides not matched to a gene: 10. The CDR3 sequence is 16 residues long.

The CDR3 protein is CASNSQGNTGELFF. As DNA, the CDR3 is TGTGCCAGCAACTCCCAGGGTAACACCGGGGAGCTGTTTTTT. The chain has TRBV5-4 and TRBJ2-2, with D perhaps TRBD1 (5 bases). Trimming left V 6 bases short and J 2 bases short, with 11 bases between. CDR1 and CDR2 (germline): SGHNT, YYREEE (reference sequence). This CDR3 is 14 amino acids long.

The chain employs TRBV13 and TRBJ2-7; 8 bases fit TRBD1. Per germline, CDR1 PRHDT and CDR2 FYEKMQ (reference sequence). The CDR3 has 14 amino acids. With 5 bases clipped from V and 5 bases from J, the junction kept 8 bases outside the gene matches. CDR3 region: CASSVLTGVHEQYF. As DNA, the CDR3 is TGTGCCAGCAGCGTGCTGACAGGGGTCCACGAGCAGTACTTC.

This clone was picked up one time. The chain joins TRBV29-1 to TRBJ2-7, with TRBD2 matching 7 bases. From germline, CDR1 is SQVTM and CDR2 ANQGSEA. Unmatched junction bases numbered 13, after V lost 4 bases and J lost 7 bases. The CDR3 spans 14 residues. The CDR3 nucleotides are TGCAGCGTTGGTCTGGCGGTAGCGGGTTGGGAGCAGTACTTC. Protein product: CSVGLAVAGWEQYF.

This clone has only one observation. This chain connects TRBV27 to TRBJ2-5; 13 bases agree with TRBD2. The CDR3 runs 16 residues. Germline V gene data show CDR1 as MNHEY and CDR2 as SMNVEV (reference sequence). Germline trimming cut 6 bases from V and 5 bases from J; bases unmatched to any gene: 9. The CDR3 here is CASRTLAGGPGETQYF. For the CDR3, the DNA is TGTGCCAGCAGAACACTAGCGGGAGGGCCCGGGGAGACCCAGTACTTC.

The rearrangement uses TRBV27 and TRBJ1-4; maybe TRBD1 (6 bases). Trimming removed 6 bases from V and 7 bases from J, with 12 bases in between. The CDR3 is made up of 13 amino acids. Germline-derived CDR1 and CDR2 are MNHEY and SMNVEV (reference sequence). CDR3 residues: CASRGTLGEKLFF. The CDR3 DNA follows: TGTGCCAGCAGGGGGACATTGGGTGAAAAACTGTTTTTT.